Each of the 20 T cell receptor beta chains below was sequenced from the same sample in a study of blood T cells in healthy people across ages. A second PCR, run for about 6 to 11 cycles, used a sample-barcoded 5' primer plus a J-beta primer mix. TCRdb reprocessed the 5' RACE reads via MiXCR and lists one record per CDR3 protein. This sample has fewer than 2,000,000 distinct CDR3 sequences, with about 35% found just once. The sample was blood. The source of these receptors is a young woman in good health.

This sequence joins TRBV21-1 and TRBJ2-7; no check of the table's D call, TRBD1, against the DNA was made. The DNA end is a closer match to TRBJ2-5, so the J assignment may be wrong. TRBV21-1 is a listed pseudogene. The CDR3 runs to 13 residues. DNA for the CDR3: TGTGCCAGCAGGCTCGGGTTGGGGGAGACCCAGTACTTC. The encoded protein is CASRLGLGETQYF.

The chain employs TRBV28 and TRBJ1-6, with D hard to call. Trimming pared 4 bases from V and 6 bases from J, leaving 7 bases between. The CDR3 covers 13 residues. The V gene's germline CDR1 is MDHEN and CDR2 SYDVKM. CDR3 loop: CASSSSRNSPLHF. In DNA form, the CDR3 reads TGTGCCAGCAGTTCCTCCCGTAATTCACCCCTCCACTTT.

This clonotype was found a few times. The rearrangement links TRBV20-1 to TRBJ2-5; 12 nucleotides agree with TRBD2. The CDR3 consists of 14 residues. The V gene end was trimmed by 6 bases and the J gene end by 4 bases; junction bases not matched to a gene: 6. The germline V gene has CDR1 DFQATT and CDR2 SNEGSKA (reference sequence). The CDR3 here is CSALAGGGTETQYF. The CDR3 DNA follows: TGCAGTGCCCTAGCGGGAGGGGGGACAGAGACCCAGTACTTC.

This chain links TRBV9 with TRBJ2-5; D tentatively fits TRBD1 or TRBD2 (5 bases each). Germline CDR1 SGDLS, CDR2 YYNGEE. This CDR3 region has 14 residues. The V end lost 4 bases, the J end lost 4 bases, and 14 bases lay between the germline ends. CDR3 residues: CASSREVRGETQYF. The CDR3 DNA sequence: TGTGCCAGCAGCCGAGAAGTGAGGGGAGAGACCCAGTACTTC.

The chain uses TRBV20-1 and TRBJ2-3, with D tentatively TRBD1 (5 bases). V was clipped by 6 bases and J by 1 base, with 14 bases between them. The CDR3 consists of 14 residues. CDR1 is DFQATT, CDR2 SNEGSKA, per germline (reference sequence). CDR3 nucleotide sequence: TGCAGTGCCCCGACAGAGCGAGGCACAGATACGCAGTATTTT. Translated, it gives CSAPTERGTDTQYF.

The V gene is TRBV5-6, the J gene TRBJ2-7; TRBD1 matches at 8 bases. The CDR3 runs to 16 residues. CDR1 SGHDT and CDR2 YYEEEE come from the germline V gene. The trim removed 7 bases at V and 1 base at J, leaving 13 bases unmatched. For the CDR3, the DNA is TGTGCCAGCGGGACAGGACAGGGTTTAAAGTCCTACGAGCAGTACTTC. It is translated as CASGTGQGLKSYEQYF.

This chain connects TRBV20-1 to TRBJ2-1; either TRBD1 or TRBD2 may supply D (6 bases each). The CDR3 spans 15 residues. CDR1 is DFQATT and CDR2 is SNEGSKA in the germline V gene (reference sequence). The V end was cut by 0 bases, the J end by 2 bases, with 11 bases between. The CDR3 region is CSARDSGGPYNEQFF. CDR3 nucleotide sequence: TGCAGTGCTAGAGATAGTGGGGGGCCCTACAATGAGCAGTTCTTC.

This chain joins TRBV20-1 and TRBJ2-7; TRBD2 might be the D (5 bases). CDR1 is DFQATT, CDR2 SNEGSKA, per germline (reference sequence). This CDR3 region has 14 residues. V lost 6 bases to trimming and J lost 0 bases, with 15 bases between them. CDR3 protein: CSAILEASSYEQYF. The CDR3 nucleotides read TGCAGTGCCATACTAGAGGCGAGCTCCTACGAGCAGTACTTC.

The J gene is TRBJ2-5, the V gene TRBV20-1; D may be TRBD2 (6 bases). V was cut by 1 base and J by 5 bases, with 8 bases left in between. The CDR3 loop spans 12 amino acids. CDR1 and CDR2 from the germline V gene are DFQATT and SNEGSKA (reference sequence). The CDR3 loop reads CSARASEETQYF. CDR3 nucleotides: TGCAGTGCTAGAGCTAGCGAGGAGACCCAGTACTTC.

The chain couples TRBV20-1 to TRBJ2-5; a weak D match, TRBD1 (6 bases). There are 15 residues in the CDR3. Germline V gene lookup returns CDR1 DFQATT and CDR2 SNEGSKA (reference sequence). Trimming took off 0 bases at V and 0 bases at J, with 11 bases between the two ends. This chain's CDR3 is CSARETGWYQETQYF. The CDR3 region has the DNA TGCAGTGCTAGAGAAACAGGGTGGTACCAAGAGACCCAGTACTTC.

In this sample, this clonotype turned up a few times. This chain connects TRBV6-1 to TRBJ2-7, with D unclear. The germline CDR1 and CDR2 sequences are MNHNS and SASEGT. There are 15 residues in the CDR3. V was trimmed by 4 bases and J by 0 bases, leaving 13 bases between them. This chain's CDR3 is CASSGGPTSSYEQYF. The CDR3 DNA sequence: TGTGCCAGCAGTGGAGGACCCACGAGCTCCTACGAGCAGTACTTC.

This chain connects TRBV20-1 to TRBJ1-5, with 12 bases fitting TRBD1. The germline CDR1 and CDR2 sequences are DFQATT and SNEGSKA (reference sequence). The CDR3 totals 14 residues. Losses at the gene ends were 6 bases for V and 5 bases for J; bases not matched to a gene: 5. CDR3 bases: TGCAGTGCGGGGGGACAGGGGGCGGATCAGCCCCAGCATTTT. Protein: CSAGGQGADQPQHF.

As concerns this clonotype: The junction differs from germline at one of its ends, possibly a read error. The chain uses TRBV7-9 and TRBJ1-1; tentative D call: TRBD1 (5 bases). The CDR3 runs 13 residues. In germline, CDR1 is SEHNR, CDR2 FQNEAQ (reference sequence). CDR3 in amino acids: CASTGGVGTGAFF. The CDR3 DNA sequence: TGTGCCAGCACCGGGGGGGTGGGGACTGGAGCTTTCTTT.

This rearrangement joins TRBV6-1 to TRBJ2-7; tentatively, D is TRBD2 (5 bases). V shed 0 bases and J shed 3 bases, with 15 bases lying between them. The CDR3 has 16 amino acids. Germline CDR1 is MNHNS and CDR2 is SASEGT. DNA of the CDR3: TGTGCCAGCAGTGAAGCTAACGCAGCGGCCGGCTACGAGCAGTACTTC. Translating it yields CASSEANAAAGYEQYF.

The chain has TRBV20-1 and TRBJ1-1; D unclear. CDR3 length: 12 residues. The V gene's germline CDR1 is DFQATT and CDR2 SNEGSKA (reference sequence). Trimming removed 3 bases from V and 0 bases from J, with 5 bases in between. The CDR3 bases are TGCAGTGCTAGTTGGGTGAACACTGAAGCTTTCTTT. This encodes CSASWVNTEAFF.

The chain has TRBV2 and TRBJ2-5, with D unclear. Germline CDR1 is SNHLY and CDR2 is FYNNEI. V was shortened by 2 bases and J by 4 bases, with 5 bases between the two germline ends. The CDR3 runs to 12 residues. This chain's CDR3 is CASSEFPETQYF. As DNA, the CDR3 is TGTGCCAGCAGTGAATTCCCAGAGACCCAGTACTTC.

V usage is TRBV5-1 and J usage is TRBJ2-6; D gene unclear. Trimming removed 4 bases at V and 1 base at J, with 9 bases between. The germline CDR1 and CDR2 sequences are SGHRS and YFSETQ. This CDR3 has 15 amino acids. The CDR3 DNA reads as TGCGCCAGCAGCACGACCTATTCTGGGGCCAACGTCCTGACTTTC. As protein: CASSTTYSGANVLTF. Filled out from reference TRBV5-1 and TRBJ2-6, the complete variable domain reads KAGVTQTPRYLIKTRGQQVTLSCSPISGHRSVSWYQQTPGQGLQFLFEYFSETQRNKGNFPGRFSGRQFSNSRSEMNVSTLELGDSALYLCASSTTYSGANVLTFGAGSRLTVL.

The chain joins TRBV12-3 or TRBV12-4 to TRBJ1-2, with D perhaps TRBD1 (6 bases). The CDR3 runs 16 residues. The ends were cut back, 1 base at V and 6 bases at J, with 18 bases in the middle. CDR3 loop: CASSLGGGGESNGYTF. DNA for the CDR3: TGTGCCAGCAGTTTAGGAGGGGGAGGGGAGAGCAATGGCTACACCTTC.

The V and J genes are TRBV5-1 and TRBJ2-3; D call uncertain. Germline CDR1 and CDR2: SGHRS and YFSETQ. Trimming removed 1 base from V and 2 bases from J, with 11 bases in between. CDR3 length: 15 amino acids. This CDR3 is CASSLSLGNTDTQYF. DNA for the CDR3: TGCGCCAGCAGCTTGAGCTTAGGGAACACAGATACGCAGTATTTT.

This clonotype was counted only a few times. The chain is built from TRBV3-1 and TRBJ2-7; D is uncertain. Trimming pared 4 bases from V and 5 bases from J, leaving 12 bases between. This CDR3 has 13 amino acids. Germline V CDR1 and CDR2: LGHDT, YNNKEL (reference sequence). CDR3 coding DNA: TGTGCCAGCAGCCCCGACATTCTCCACGAGCAGTACTTC. Translated: CASSPDILHEQYF.